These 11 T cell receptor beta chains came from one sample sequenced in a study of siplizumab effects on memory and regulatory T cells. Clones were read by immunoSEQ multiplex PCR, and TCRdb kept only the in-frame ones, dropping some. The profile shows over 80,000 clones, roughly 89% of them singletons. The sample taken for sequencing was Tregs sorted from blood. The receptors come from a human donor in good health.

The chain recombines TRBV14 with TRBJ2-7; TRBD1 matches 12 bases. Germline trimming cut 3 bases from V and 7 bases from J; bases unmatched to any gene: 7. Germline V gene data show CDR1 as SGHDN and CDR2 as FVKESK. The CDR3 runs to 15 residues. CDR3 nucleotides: TGTGCCAGCAGCCAGTGGGGACAGGGGGCATGGGAGCAGTACTTC. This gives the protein CASSQWGQGAWEQYF.

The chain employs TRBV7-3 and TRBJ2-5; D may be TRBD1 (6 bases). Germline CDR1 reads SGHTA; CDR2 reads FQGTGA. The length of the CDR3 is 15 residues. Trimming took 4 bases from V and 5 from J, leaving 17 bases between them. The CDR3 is CASSSLGLRGETQYF. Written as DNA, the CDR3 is TGTGCCAGCAGCTCACTCGGGCTGAGGGGGGAGACCCAGTACTTC.

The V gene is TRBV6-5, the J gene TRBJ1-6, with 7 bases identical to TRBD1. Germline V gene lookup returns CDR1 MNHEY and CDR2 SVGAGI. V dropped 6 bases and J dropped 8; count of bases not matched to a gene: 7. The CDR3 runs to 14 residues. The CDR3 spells CASRSGQAYSPLHF. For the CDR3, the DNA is TGTGCCAGCAGGTCCGGACAGGCCTATTCACCCCTCCACTTT.

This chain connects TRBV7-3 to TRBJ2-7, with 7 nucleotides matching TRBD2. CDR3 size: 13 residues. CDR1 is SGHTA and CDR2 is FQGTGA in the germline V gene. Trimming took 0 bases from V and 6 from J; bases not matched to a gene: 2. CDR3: CASSLTPGGEQYF. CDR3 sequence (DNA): TGTGCCAGCAGCTTAACGCCGGGGGGCGAGCAGTACTTC.

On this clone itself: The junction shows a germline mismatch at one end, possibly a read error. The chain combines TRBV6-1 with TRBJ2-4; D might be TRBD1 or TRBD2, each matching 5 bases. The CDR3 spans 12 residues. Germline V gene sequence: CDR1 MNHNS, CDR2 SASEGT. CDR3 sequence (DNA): TGTGCCAGCAGTGAGAGGGGCAGGGTTACTGACTTC. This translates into CASSERGRVTDF.

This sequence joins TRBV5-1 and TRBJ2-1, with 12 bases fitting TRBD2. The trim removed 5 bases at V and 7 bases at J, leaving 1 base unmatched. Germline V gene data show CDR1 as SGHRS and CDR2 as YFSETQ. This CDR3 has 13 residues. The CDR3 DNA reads TGCGCCAGCAGACTAGCGGGGGGTAATGAGCAGTTCTTC. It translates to CASRLAGGNEQFF.

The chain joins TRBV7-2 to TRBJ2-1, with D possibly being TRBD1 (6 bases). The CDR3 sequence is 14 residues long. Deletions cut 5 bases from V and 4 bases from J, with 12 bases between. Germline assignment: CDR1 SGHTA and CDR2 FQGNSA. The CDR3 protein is CASSRRTVYNEQFF. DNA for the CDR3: TGTGCCAGCAGCAGAAGGACAGTTTACAATGAGCAGTTCTTC. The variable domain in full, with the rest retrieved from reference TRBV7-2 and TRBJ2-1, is GAGVSQSPSNKVTEKGKDVELRCDPISGHTALYWYRQSLGQGLEFLIYFQGNSAPDKSGLPSDRFSAERTGGSVSTLTIQRTQQEDSAVYLCASSRRTVYNEQFFGPGTRLTVL.

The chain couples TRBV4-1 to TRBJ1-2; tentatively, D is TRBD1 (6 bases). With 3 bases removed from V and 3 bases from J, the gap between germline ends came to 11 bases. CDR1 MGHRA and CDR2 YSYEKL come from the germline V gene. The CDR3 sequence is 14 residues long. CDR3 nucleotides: TGCGCCAGCAGCCAGAGCGGGACACACTATGGCTACACCTTC. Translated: CASSQSGTHYGYTF.

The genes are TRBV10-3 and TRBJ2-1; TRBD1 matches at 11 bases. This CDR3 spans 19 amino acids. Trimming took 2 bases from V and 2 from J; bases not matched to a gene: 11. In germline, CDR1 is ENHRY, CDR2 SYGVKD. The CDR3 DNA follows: TGTGCCATCAGTGAGACCGTAAACCGGGACAGGGGGACCTACAATGAGCAGTTCTTC. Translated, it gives CAISETVNRDRGTYNEQFF.

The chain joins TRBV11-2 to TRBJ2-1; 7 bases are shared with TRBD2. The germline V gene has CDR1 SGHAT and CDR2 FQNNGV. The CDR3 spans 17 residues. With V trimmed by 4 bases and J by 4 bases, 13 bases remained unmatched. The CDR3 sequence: CASSSLGAGLRYNEQFF. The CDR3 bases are TGTGCCAGCAGCTCTCTTGGAGCGGGACTCCGTTACAATGAGCAGTTCTTC.

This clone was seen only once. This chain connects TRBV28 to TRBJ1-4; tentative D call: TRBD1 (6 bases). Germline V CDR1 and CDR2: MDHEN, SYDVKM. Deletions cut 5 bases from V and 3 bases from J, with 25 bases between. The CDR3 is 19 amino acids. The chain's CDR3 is CASSLTDNRARKANEKLFF. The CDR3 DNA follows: TGTGCCAGCAGTCTCACCGACAACAGGGCTAGGAAGGCTAATGAAAAACTGTTTTTT. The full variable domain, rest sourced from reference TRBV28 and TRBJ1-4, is DVKVTQSSRYLVKRTGEKVFLECVQDMDHENMFWYRQDPGLGLRLIYFSYDVKMKEKGDIPEGYSVSREKKERFSLILESASTNQTSMYLCASSLTDNRARKANEKLFFGSGTQLSVL.